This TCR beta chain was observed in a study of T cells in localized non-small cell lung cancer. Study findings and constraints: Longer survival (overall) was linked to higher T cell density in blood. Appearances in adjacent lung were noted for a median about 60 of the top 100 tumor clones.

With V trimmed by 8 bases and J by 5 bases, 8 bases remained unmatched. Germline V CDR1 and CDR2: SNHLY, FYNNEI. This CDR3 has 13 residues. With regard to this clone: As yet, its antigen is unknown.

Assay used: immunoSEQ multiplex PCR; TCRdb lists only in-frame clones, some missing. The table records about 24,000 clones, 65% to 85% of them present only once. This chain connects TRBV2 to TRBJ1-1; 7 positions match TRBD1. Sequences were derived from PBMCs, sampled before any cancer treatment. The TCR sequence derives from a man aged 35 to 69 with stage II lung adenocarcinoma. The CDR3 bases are TGTGCCAGCCTCGGACAGGAGGGAACTGAAGCTTTCTTT. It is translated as CASLGQEGTEAFF.